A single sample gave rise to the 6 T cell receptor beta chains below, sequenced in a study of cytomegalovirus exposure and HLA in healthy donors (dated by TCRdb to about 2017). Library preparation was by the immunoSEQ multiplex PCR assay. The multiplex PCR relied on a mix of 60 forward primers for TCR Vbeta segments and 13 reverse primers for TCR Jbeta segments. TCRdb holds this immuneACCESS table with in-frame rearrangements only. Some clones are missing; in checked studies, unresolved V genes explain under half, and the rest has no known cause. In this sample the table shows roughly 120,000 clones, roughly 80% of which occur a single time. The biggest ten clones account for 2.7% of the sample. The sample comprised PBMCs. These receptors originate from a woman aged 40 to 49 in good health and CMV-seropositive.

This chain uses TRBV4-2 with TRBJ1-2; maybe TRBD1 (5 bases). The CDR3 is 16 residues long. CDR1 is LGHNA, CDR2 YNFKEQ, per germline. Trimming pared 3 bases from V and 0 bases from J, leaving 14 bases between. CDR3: CASSQLEGRANYGYTF. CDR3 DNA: TGTGCCAGCAGCCAGCTCGAAGGCAGGGCTAACTATGGCTACACCTTC.

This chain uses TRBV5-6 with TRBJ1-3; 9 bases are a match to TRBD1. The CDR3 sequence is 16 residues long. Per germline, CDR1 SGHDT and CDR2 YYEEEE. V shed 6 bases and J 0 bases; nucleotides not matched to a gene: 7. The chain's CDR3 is CASMGQGGSSGNTIYF. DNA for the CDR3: TGTGCCAGCATGGGACAGGGAGGGAGCTCTGGAAACACCATATATTTT. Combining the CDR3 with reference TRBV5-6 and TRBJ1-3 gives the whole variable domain DAGVTQSPTHLIKTRGQQVTLRCSPKSGHDTVSWYQQALGQGPQFIFQYYEEEERQRGNFPDRFSGHQFPNYSSELNVNALLLGDSALYLCASMGQGGSSGNTIYFGEGSWLTVV.

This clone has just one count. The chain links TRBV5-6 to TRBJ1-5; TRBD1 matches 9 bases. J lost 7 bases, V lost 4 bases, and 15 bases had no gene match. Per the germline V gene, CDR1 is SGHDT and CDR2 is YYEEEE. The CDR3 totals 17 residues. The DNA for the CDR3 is TGTGCCAGCAGCACTACAGGATTGAGGGGACAGGGCCAGCCCCAGCATTTT. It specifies CASSTTGLRGQGQPQHF.

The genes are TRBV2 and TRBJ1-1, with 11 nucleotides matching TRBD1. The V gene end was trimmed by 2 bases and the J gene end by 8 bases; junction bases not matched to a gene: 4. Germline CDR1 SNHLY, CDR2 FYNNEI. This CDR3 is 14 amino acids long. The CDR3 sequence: CASSERTGGEEAFF. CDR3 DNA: TGTGCCAGCAGTGAACGGACAGGGGGCGAGGAAGCTTTCTTT.

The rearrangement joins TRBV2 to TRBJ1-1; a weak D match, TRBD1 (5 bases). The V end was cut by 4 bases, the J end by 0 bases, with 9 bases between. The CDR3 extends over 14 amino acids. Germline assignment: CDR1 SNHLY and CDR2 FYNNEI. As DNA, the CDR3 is TGTGCCAGCAGTGGGGCAGGGCTGAACACTGAAGCTTTCTTT. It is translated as CASSGAGLNTEAFF.

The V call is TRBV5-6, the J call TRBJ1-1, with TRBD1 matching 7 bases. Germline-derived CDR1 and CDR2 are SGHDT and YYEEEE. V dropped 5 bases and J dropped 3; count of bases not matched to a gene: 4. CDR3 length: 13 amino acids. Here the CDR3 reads CASSWDRDTEAFF. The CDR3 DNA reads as TGTGCCAGCAGTTGGGACAGAGACACTGAAGCTTTCTTT.